The clone carrying this T cell receptor (beta chain) was counted only a few times. Its cognate antigen is unknown. This sample was taken from a study of cytomegalovirus exposure and HLA in healthy donors. Study-wide results and limits: Most of the CMV-associated TCR beta chains (in a later analysis) appeared to be HLA-restricted. Association of a missense DCLRE1C variant with TCR beta V- and J-gene trimming was reported in a later analysis. An analysis done earlier found most TCR beta V segments productive about 87% or about 30% of the time.

Sampled while nominally healthy, donors likely had unrecorded immune exposures. The CDR3 has 15 residues. V shed 1 base and J shed 5 bases, with 14 bases lying between them. The germline V gene encodes CDR1 SGHNT and CDR2 YENEEA. PCR was performed using 60 Vbeta and 13 Jbeta primers. Here immunoSEQ multiplex PCR was the method, and the copy in TCRdb shows in-frame clones only, minus some. The table has more than 100,000 clones, 74% seen once. The receptor's source is a woman aged 45-60 years in good health and CMV-seropositive. The sequenced material came from PBMCs. This rearrangement joins TRBV11-3 to TRBJ2-5, with D possibly matching TRBD1 (6 bases). The CDR3 DNA reads TGTGCCAGCAGCTTAGGCCCAGGGGAACAGGAGACCCAGTACTTC. Encoded protein: CASSLGPGEQETQYF.